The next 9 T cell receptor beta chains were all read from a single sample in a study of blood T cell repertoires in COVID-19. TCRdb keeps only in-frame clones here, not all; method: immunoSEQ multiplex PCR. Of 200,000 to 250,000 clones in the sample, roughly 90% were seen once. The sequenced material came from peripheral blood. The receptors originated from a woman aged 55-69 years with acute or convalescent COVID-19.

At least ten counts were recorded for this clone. This CDR3 reads CASSPEASTEAFF. CDR3 nucleotides: TGTGCCAGCAGCCCAGAGGCGAGCACTGAAGCTTTCTTT. V gene TRBV7-9 combines with J gene TRBJ1-1; no clear D. The germline V and J ends were trimmed by 5 bases and 4 bases, with 11 bases remaining between them. The CDR3 is 13 amino acids. The germline V gene encodes CDR1 SEHNR and CDR2 FQNEAQ (reference sequence).

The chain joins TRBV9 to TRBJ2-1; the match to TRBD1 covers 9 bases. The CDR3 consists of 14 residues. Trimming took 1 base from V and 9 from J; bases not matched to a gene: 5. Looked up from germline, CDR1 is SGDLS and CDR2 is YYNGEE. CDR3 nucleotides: TGTGCCAGCAGCGTATCGACAGGGGGTTTTGAGCAGTTCTTC. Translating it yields CASSVSTGGFEQFF.

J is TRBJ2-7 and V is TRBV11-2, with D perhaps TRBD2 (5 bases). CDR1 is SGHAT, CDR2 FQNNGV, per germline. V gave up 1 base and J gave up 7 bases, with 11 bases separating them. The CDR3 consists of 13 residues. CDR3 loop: CASSLAFTGEQYF. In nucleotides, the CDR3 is TGTGCCAGCAGCTTAGCATTTACGGGGGAGCAGTACTTC.

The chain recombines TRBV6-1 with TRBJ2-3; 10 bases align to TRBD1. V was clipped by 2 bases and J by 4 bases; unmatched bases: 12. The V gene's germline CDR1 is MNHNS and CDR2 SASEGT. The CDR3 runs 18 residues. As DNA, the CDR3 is TGTGCCAGCAGTGAAAAGGGCCTGACAGGGGGCAGGGCAGATACGCAGTATTTT. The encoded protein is CASSEKGLTGGRADTQYF.

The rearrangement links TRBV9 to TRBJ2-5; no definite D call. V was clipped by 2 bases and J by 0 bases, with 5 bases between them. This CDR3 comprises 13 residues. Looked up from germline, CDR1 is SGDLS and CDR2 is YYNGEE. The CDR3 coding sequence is TGTGCCAGCAGCGTTGGCAACCAAGAGACCCAGTACTTC. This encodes CASSVGNQETQYF.

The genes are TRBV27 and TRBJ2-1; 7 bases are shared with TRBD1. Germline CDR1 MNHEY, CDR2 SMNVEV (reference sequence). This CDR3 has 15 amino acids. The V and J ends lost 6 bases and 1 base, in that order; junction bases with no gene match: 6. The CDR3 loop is CASSPGTASYNEQFF. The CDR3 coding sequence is TGTGCCAGCAGCCCCGGGACAGCTTCCTACAATGAGCAGTTCTTC.

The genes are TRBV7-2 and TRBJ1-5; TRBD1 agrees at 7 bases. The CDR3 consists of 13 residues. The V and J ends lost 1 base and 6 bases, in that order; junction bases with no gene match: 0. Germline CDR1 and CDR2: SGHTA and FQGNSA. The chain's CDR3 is CASSLEGAQPQHF. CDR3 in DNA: TGTGCCAGCAGCTTAGAGGGGGCTCAGCCCCAGCATTTT.

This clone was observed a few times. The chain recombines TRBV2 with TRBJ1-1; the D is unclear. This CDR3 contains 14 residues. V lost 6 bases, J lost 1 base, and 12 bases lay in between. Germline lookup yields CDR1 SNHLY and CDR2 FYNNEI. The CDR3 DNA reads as TGTGCCAGCAGCGGTGCGGTAAGGAACACTGAAGCTTTCTTT. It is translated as CASSGAVRNTEAFF.

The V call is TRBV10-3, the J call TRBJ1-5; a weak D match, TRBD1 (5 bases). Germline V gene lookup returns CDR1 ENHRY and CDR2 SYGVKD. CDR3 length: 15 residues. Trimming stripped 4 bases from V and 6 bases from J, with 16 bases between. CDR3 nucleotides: TGTGCCATCAGTGCCGGCGGAAGGGGTTCTCAGCCCCAGCATTTT. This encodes CAISAGGRGSQPQHF.